The 6 T cell receptor beta chains given below trace back to one sample, sequenced in a study of T cell responses to AZD1222 COVID-19 vaccine. Profiling relied on immunoSEQ multiplex PCR, and the TCRdb table lists in-frame clones only, not all of them. The data hold 160,000 or so clones, with 85% to 90% observed a single time. The starting material was peripheral blood, obtained on day 0 of AZD1222 vaccination. All receptors come from an adult in good health.

This clone was found once. The chain recombines TRBV18 with TRBJ1-3; perhaps TRBD1 as D (5 bases). V was pared by 1 base and J by 0 bases, with 16 bases between. The germline CDR1 and CDR2 sequences are KGHSH and LQKENI. The CDR3 has 18 residues. The CDR3 spells CASSPLSGQGHSGNTIYF. CDR3 coding DNA: TGTGCCAGCTCACCACTAAGCGGCCAGGGTCACTCTGGAAACACCATATATTTT.

This clone was counted once. The chain is built from TRBV7-8 and TRBJ2-4; TRBD1 agrees at 7 bases. CDR1 SGHVS and CDR2 FQNEAQ come from the germline V gene. The CDR3 consists of 15 residues. V shed 1 base and J 5 bases; nucleotides not matched to a gene: 5. The CDR3 sequence is CASSLDRGQENIQYF. The CDR3 DNA reads as TGTGCCAGCAGCTTAGACAGGGGACAAGAAAACATTCAGTACTTC.

This clone was counted a few times. The rearrangement joins TRBV28 to TRBJ1-5; D possibly corresponds to TRBD1 (6 bases). The germline CDR1 and CDR2 sequences are MDHEN and SYDVKM. CDR3 length: 15 residues. The V gene lost 5 bases and the J gene lost 7 bases, with 18 bases spanning the gap. DNA of the CDR3: TGTGCCAGCAGTGTGGGGGCAGGTCGTTTGCAGCCCCAGCATTTT. The encoded protein is CASSVGAGRLQPQHF.

The chain joins TRBV6-5 to TRBJ2-5; 8 nucleotides agree with TRBD2. The V gene's germline CDR1 is MNHEY and CDR2 SVGAGI. The CDR3 contains 14 residues. V lost 6 bases and J lost 2; bases outside the gene matches: 5. The CDR3 region is CASRLASGQETQYF. The CDR3 DNA follows: TGTGCCAGCAGGCTCGCTAGCGGGCAAGAGACCCAGTACTTC.

The chain employs TRBV28 and TRBJ2-2; TRBD1 matches 7 bases. J was trimmed by 6 bases and V by 5 bases; bases with no gene match: 9. The CDR3 is made up of 15 amino acids. Per the germline V gene, CDR1 is MDHEN and CDR2 is SYDVKM. The DNA of the CDR3 is TGTGCCAGCAGTATGACCGGGACAGTAGCCGGGGAGCTGTTTTTT. This codes for CASSMTGTVAGELFF.

This chain connects TRBV2 to TRBJ1-3; the D gene is possibly TRBD1 (6 bases). Germline lookup yields CDR1 SNHLY and CDR2 FYNNEI. This CDR3 is built from 17 residues. Trimming shortened V by 0 bases and J by 1 base, and 13 bases separated the two germline ends. The CDR3 bases are TGTGCCAGCAGTGAAGCGGGGAGGGGGTTATCTGGAAACACCATATATTTT. Translated: CASSEAGRGLSGNTIYF.